This is a list of T cell receptor beta chains from one sample in a study of glioma-infiltrating T cells. One entry per CDR3 protein results from TCRdb running MiXCR on the multiplex PCR reads. The sample has several thousand distinct CDR3 sequences, under 45% seen once; the top ten hold 24%. The sample comprised glioma tissue, nonneoplastic brain tissue, or PBMCs (not recorded which). The receptors here all came from a human donor with low-grade glioma or glioblastoma, undergoing nonglioma brain surgery, or in good health (not recorded which). CDR3s include the opening cysteine and the closing phenylalanine or tryptophan. A D gene is named only where the DNA matches it firmly. A clone size is listed for some rows: how often the clone was seen (once, few, many), or a class if it is expanded.

V gene,clone size,J gene,D gene,CDR3 protein,CDR3 DNA
TRBV25-1,many,TRBJ2-7,.,CASSEYSRGSPYEQYF,TGTGCCAGCAGTGAATACAGCAGGGGTAGCCCCTACGAGCAGTACTTC
TRBV20-1,few,TRBJ1-1,.,CSARDPRGNTEAFF,TGCAGTGCTAGAGATCCCCGGGGGAACACTGAAGCTTTCTTT
TRBV4-1,many,TRBJ2-1,.,CASSQEVRSWTYNEQFF,TGCGCCAGCAGCCAAGAAGTGCGGAGCTGGACCTACAATGAGCAGTTCTTC
TRBV7-2,.,TRBJ1-2,.,CASSLLEGPYGYTF,TGTGCCAGCAGCTTATTGGAGGGCCCCTATGGCTACACCTTC
TRBV6-1,.,TRBJ2-3,.,CASRGLNTQYF,TGTGCCAGCAGGGGACTTAATACGCAGTATTTT
TRBV20-1,few,TRBJ2-7,TRBD2,CSGTSGSLRGNEQYF,TGCAGCGGGACTAGCGGGAGTCTCCGAGGCAACGAGCAGTACTTC
TRBV6-5,.,TRBJ2-5,.,CAISESTRETQYF,TGTGCCATCAGTGAGTCGACTCGGGAGACCCAGTACTTC
TRBV28,.,TRBJ2-1,.,CASSLNVNEQFF,TGTGCCAGCAGTCTGAACGTGAATGAGCAGTTCTTC
TRBV20-1,medium-sized,TRBJ2-7,.,CSGSGANYEQYF,TGCAGTGGATCAGGGGCCAACTACGAGCAGTACTTC
TRBV6-5,.,TRBJ1-1,.,CASSYDTGGMNTEAFF,TGTGCCAGCAGTTACGACACCGGAGGCATGAACACTGAAGCTTTCTTT
TRBV12-5,many,TRBJ2-7,.,CASGPHYEQYF,TGTGCTAGTGGTCCGCACTACGAGCAGTACTTC
TRBV29-1,few,TRBJ2-4,.,CSVGLAKNIQYF,TGCAGCGTAGGGCTAGCCAAAAACATTCAGTACTTC
TRBV20-1,medium-sized,TRBJ2-5,.,CSASPERASKTQYF,TGCAGTGCCTCTCCGGAGCGGGCCTCGAAGACCCAGTACTTC
TRBV28,medium-sized,TRBJ2-7,.,CASSGAGSSYEQYF,TGTGCCAGCAGTGGGGCGGGAAGCTCCTACGAGCAGTACTTC
TRBV2,many,TRBJ2-5,.,CASSSGISQANQFFFQETQYF,TGTGCCAGCAGCTCCGGGATAAGTCAGGCCAATCAATTCTTCTTCCAAGAGACCCAGTACTTC
TRBV29-1,.,TRBJ1-4,TRBD1,CSVLGQGEEKLFF,TGCAGCGTTCTGGGACAGGGAGAGGAAAAACTGTTTTTT
TRBV20-1,.,TRBJ2-1,TRBD2,CSASRGRYNEQFF,TGCAGTGCTTCTCGCGGGAGATACAATGAGCAGTTCTTC
TRBV7-2,.,TRBJ2-1,.,CASSAPGLRYNEQFF,TGTGCCAGCAGCGCCCCGGGACTGCGATACAATGAGCAGTTCTTC
TRBV4-1,medium-sized,TRBJ1-6,.,CASSQQNNSPLHF,TGCGCCAGCAGCCAACAGAATAATTCACCCCTCCACTTT
TRBV29-1,medium-sized,TRBJ1-1,TRBD1,CSVDSTGAGEAFF,TGCAGCGTTGACTCGACAGGGGCGGGAGAAGCTTTCTTT
TRBV5-1,many,TRBJ2-3,.,CASSWDTDTQYF,TGCGCCAGCAGCTGGGACACAGATACGCAGTATTTT
TRBV20-1,.,TRBJ2-1,TRBD2,CSASRGSHNEQFF,TGCAGTGCTTCTCGCGGGAGTCACAATGAGCAGTTCTTC
TRBV19,many,TRBJ2-3,.,CASTTRFF,TGTGCCAGCACCACCCGATTTTTT
TRBV2,many,TRBJ1-3,TRBD1,CASSLGQTGGNTIYF,TGTGCCAGCAGCCTGGGACAGACAGGAGGAAACACCATATATTTT
TRBV4-1,medium-sized,TRBJ2-1,TRBD2,CASSQERLAGVQEQFF,TGCGCCAGCAGCCAAGAGCGACTAGCGGGGGTACAGGAGCAGTTCTTC
TRBV28,medium-sized,TRBJ1-3,TRBD1,CASSLDRAGNTIYF,TGTGCCAGCAGTTTAGACAGGGCTGGAAACACCATATATTTT
TRBV28,many,TRBJ2-4,.,CASSFRREGNIQYF,TGTGCCAGCAGTTTTCGGCGGGAAGGAAACATTCAGTACTTC
TRBV28,medium-sized,TRBJ2-2,.,CASSLGLARNTGELFF,TGTGCCAGCAGTTTAGGGCTCGCCAGGAACACCGGGGAGCTGTTTTTT
TRBV28,.,TRBJ2-1,.,CASSSNSGYNEQFF,TGTGCCAGCAGTTCGAATAGCGGCTACAATGAGCAGTTCTTC
TRBV20-1,.,TRBJ1-2,.,CSAARRGGYGHTF,TGCAGTGCCGCACGGCGGGGCGGCTATGGCCACACCTTC
TRBV10-3,.,TRBJ2-1,TRBD2,CAISGGGSYNEQFF,TGTGCCATCAGTGGGGGGGGTTCCTACAATGAGCAGTTCTTC
TRBV27,.,TRBJ2-5,TRBD2,CASSITSGSHETQYF,TGTGCCAGCAGTATAACTAGCGGGAGCCATGAGACCCAGTACTTC
TRBV7-9,.,TRBJ2-7,TRBD2,CASSLNAGAITYEQYF,TGTGCCAGCAGCTTAAACGCGGGAGCGATAACATACGAGCAGTACTTC
TRBV20-1,medium-sized,TRBJ2-1,TRBD2,CSASGRTSGRGNEQFF,TGCAGTGCTAGCGGGCGGACTAGCGGGAGGGGCAATGAGCAGTTCTTC
TRBV28,.,TRBJ2-1,.,CASSPPQESSYEQFF,TGTGCCAGCAGTCCCCCGCAGGAGAGCTCCTATGAGCAGTTCTTC
TRBV12-3/TRBV12-4,few,TRBJ1-1,.,CASGLGTEAFF,TGTGCCAGTGGTCTCGGGACTGAAGCTTTCTTT
TRBV6-1,few,TRBJ2-7,.,CATTGALSSYEQYF,TGTGCCACCACTGGCGCCTTGAGCTCCTACGAGCAGTACTTC
TRBV27,.,TRBJ2-7,.,CASSPRTAYYEQYF,TGTGCCAGCAGTCCGAGGACAGCCTACTACGAGCAGTACTTC
TRBV27,.,TRBJ1-1,.,CASRSLGVGNTEAFF,TGTGCCAGCAGGAGCCTGGGGGTTGGGAACACTGAAGCTTTCTTT
TRBV20-1,many,TRBJ1-1,.,CSASPPSGVDTEAFF,TGCAGTGCTAGCCCGCCGTCGGGGGTGGACACTGAAGCTTTCTTT